The rows below give T cell receptor beta chains drawn from one sample of a study of blood T cell repertoires in COVID-19. The data were produced by immunoSEQ multiplex PCR, yet TCRdb's version contains in-frame clones alone and is incomplete. This sample has around 45,000 clones; about 90% occur once, and the top ten carry roughly 13%. Specimen: peripheral blood. The receptors originated from a man at least 80 years old with acute or convalescent COVID-19. The CDR3 runs from the conserved cysteine through the conserved F or W. The D gene is left open where the match is weak. Clone size is not always given. Where it is, it says once, few, many or a class for expanded clones.

d_call j_call clone_size v_call cdr3_nt cdr3_aa
. TRBJ1-5 . TRBV19 TGTGCCAGTAGTATTTCAAGGGGGAATCAGCCCCAGCATTTT CASSISRGNQPQHF
TRBD1 TRBJ1-6 . TRBV19 TGTGCCAGTAGTTCTCGGACAGGGGGCTACTTTCGTTCACCCCTCCACTTT CASSSRTGGYFRSPLHF
TRBD1 TRBJ1-4 . TRBV29-1 TGCAGCGTTGGGGGGACAGGGGGTGAAAAACTGTTTTTT CSVGGTGGEKLFF
. TRBJ2-5 . TRBV7-9 TGTGCCAGCAGCCCCGGGACTGCCCAAGAGACCCAGTACTTC CASSPGTAQETQYF
. TRBJ1-1 . TRBV14 TGTGCCAGCAGCCAAGTTGGCTTTGCGGGTGAAGCTTTCTTT CASSQVGFAGEAFF
. TRBJ2-6 . TRBV7-3 TGTGCCAGCAGCCGAACGAGCTCTGGGGCCAACGTCCTGACTTTC CASSRTSSGANVLTF
. TRBJ1-5 . TRBV5-6 TGTGCCAGCAGTGACAGTTCTAGCAATCAGCCCCAGCATTTT CASSDSSSNQPQHF
. TRBJ1-6 once TRBV9 TGTGCCAGCAGCGCTTTTAGCTCCTATAATTCACCCCTCCACTTT CASSAFSSYNSPLHF
TRBD2 TRBJ2-2 . TRBV2 TGTGCCAGCACCAGACTAGCGGGGAACACCGGGGAGCTGTTTTTT CASTRLAGNTGELFF
. TRBJ2-2 . TRBV24-1 TGTGCCACCAGCCAGGGGGGTAAGAACACCGGGGAGCTGTTTTTT CATSQGGKNTGELFF
TRBD2 TRBJ2-1 once TRBV3-1/TRBV3-2 TGTGCCAGCAGCCATGGACTAGCGGGGGGTCGTGGTGAGCAGTTCTTC CASSHGLAGGRGEQFF
TRBD1 TRBJ1-2 . TRBV5-1 TGCGCCAGCAGCACCGGACAGGGGTCTTCGGGCTATGGCTACACCTTC CASSTGQGSSGYGYTF
. TRBJ1-5 . TRBV28 TGTGCCAGCAGTCCCCATCCGCCCACTTATAGCAATCAGCCCCAGCATTTT CASSPHPPTYSNQPQHF
. TRBJ2-3 . TRBV7-6 TGTGCCAGCAGCTTAGAGGCGGTACATACGCAGTATTTT CASSLEAVHTQYF
TRBD2 TRBJ2-1 . TRBV7-9 TGTGCCAGCACCACTAGCGGGCAGTCTTATAATAACAATGAGCAGTTCTTC CASTTSGQSYNNNEQFF
. TRBJ1-2 . TRBV7-2 TGTGCCAGCACCCGGGCAGGGTCCTCCTATGGCTACACCTTC CASTRAGSSYGYTF
TRBD2 TRBJ2-5 . TRBV5-1 TGCGCCAGCAGCCTCGGGACTAGCGGGGTGGGAGAGACCCAGTACTTC CASSLGTSGVGETQYF
. TRBJ1-5 . TRBV19 TGTGCCAGTGCACAGGAGATGGCCGGGCCCCAGCATTTT CASAQEMAGPQHF
TRBD2 TRBJ2-3 once TRBV6-2/TRBV6-3 TGTGCCAGCAGCAACCGACTAGCGGGGGGGGATACGCAGTATTTT CASSNRLAGGDTQYF
. TRBJ1-4 . TRBV18 TGTGCCAGCTCACCACGACAGTTAAATGAAAAACTGTTTTTT CASSPRQLNEKLFF
TRBD2 TRBJ2-5 . TRBV10-3 TGTGCCATCAATAGCGGGGAGCGGGAGACCCAGTACTTC CAINSGERETQYF